This is a list of T cell receptor beta chains from one sample in a study of T cells in Graves' hyperthyroidism and ophthalmopathy. TCRdb passed the multiplex PCR reads through MiXCR, listing each CDR3 protein once. The sample holds approximately 620,000 distinct CDR3 sequences; 16% are singletons and the top ten take 2.5% to 4%. Sequencing was performed on blood. Source of these receptors: a woman aged 40-49 years with Graves' ophthalmopathy. The conserved cysteine and the conserved F or W are not part of the CDR3 here.

TRBV5-1	TRBJ2-7	ASRQGGGRYEQY
TRBV6-1	TRBJ2-1	ASSKASGRAPVDEQF
TRBV27	TRBJ2-1	ASSFFGQTYNEQF
TRBV2	TRBJ2-5	ASSYEKETQY
TRBV11-2	TRBJ1-1	ASRMTGREAF
TRBV7-9	TRBJ2-7	ASIPDQTQTYEQY
TRBV2	TRBJ1-1	ASRGQGAVKTEAF
TRBV28	TRBJ1-5	ASSFRVGNQPQH
TRBV5-1	TRBJ2-5	ASSLAYRVEETQY
TRBV30	TRBJ1-2	AWTIGRIGGYT
TRBV5-6	TRBJ1-5	ASSSRRVGPQH
TRBV3-1	TRBJ2-1	ASSQLGLNNEQF
TRBV3-1	TRBJ1-6	ASSQVGGSSYNSPLH
TRBV18	TRBJ2-5	ASSQNPGTGQETQY
TRBV9	TRBJ1-5	ASSVGDVGNQPQH
TRBV6-1	TRBJ1-5	ASSGGQLNQPQH
TRBV2	TRBJ1-6	ASSEWLGGDSPLH
TRBV20-1	TRBJ2-1	SANLVGLAGENEQF
TRBV5-1	TRBJ1-2	ASSISSDRGRGYT
TRBV28	TRBJ1-1	ASRLGPNTEAF
TRBV2	TRBJ2-7	ASSGTPSSSYEQY